This T cell receptor (beta chain) was captured in a study of control samples from healthy donors and cancer patients. Unmatched junction bases numbered 10, after V lost 6 bases and J lost 1 base. This CDR3 comprises 16 residues. CDR1 is SGHAT, CDR2 FQNNGV, per germline. The data were produced by immunoSEQ multiplex PCR, yet TCRdb's version contains in-frame clones alone and is incomplete. The table includes under 85,000 clones, under 95% detected once. The count of this clone is one. Source material: PBMCs. This TCR was sampled from a woman between 40 and 55 years old with lung cancer. This chain links TRBV11-2 with TRBJ2-7; 9 bases are shared with TRBD2. CDR3 region: CASSRILAGGSYEQYF. In DNA, the CDR3 is TGTGCCAGCAGTCGAATACTAGCGGGCGGTTCCTACGAGCAGTACTTC.